The 28 T cell receptor beta chains listed next were all sequenced from one sample in a study of CD8 T cells in ankylosing spondylitis. A single record per CDR3 protein comes from TCRdb applying MiXCR to the 5' RACE reads. Here the sample spans approximately 340,000 distinct CDR3 sequences, roughly 14% being singletons. The specimen sequenced was blood, either unsorted or a sorted T cell fraction (not recorded which). Receptor source: a male donor with ankylosing spondylitis or in good health (not recorded which).

This clonotype was counted at least ten times. V is TRBV12-3 or TRBV12-4 and J is TRBJ1-2; the match to TRBD1 covers 10 bases. The ends lost 5 bases at V and 0 bases at J; junction bases unmatched: 18. The CDR3 totals 20 residues. In nucleotides, the CDR3 is TGTGCCAGCAGTCCCCGGGACAGGGGACACGTTCCGTTAGCTAACTATGGCTACACCTTC. Its protein product is CASSPRDRGHVPLANYGYTF.

The chain joins TRBV27 to TRBJ1-4, with a weak D call TRBD1 (6 bases). Germline V gives CDR1 MNHEY, CDR2 SMNVEV (reference sequence). The CDR3 totals 16 residues. With 4 bases removed from V and 2 bases from J, the gap between germline ends came to 14 bases. CDR3 coding DNA: TGTGCCAGCAGTTGGGGACAAACTGTGACTAATGAAAAACTGTTTTTT. It codes for CASSWGQTVTNEKLFF.

At least ten counts were recorded for this clonotype. This sequence joins TRBV10-3 and TRBJ2-1; D might be TRBD2 (6 bases). Germline assignment: CDR1 ENHRY and CDR2 SYGVKD. The V end lost 6 bases, the J end lost 4 bases, and 16 bases lay between the germline ends. The CDR3 totals 15 residues. CDR3 DNA: TGTGCCATCAGAGTCGGGCGGGACGGGTACAATGAGCAGTTCTTC. Its protein is CAIRVGRDGYNEQFF.

This clonotype occurred many times. V is TRBV5-1 and J is TRBJ1-1, with 7 nucleotides matching TRBD1. The CDR3 contains 15 residues. Germline assignment: CDR1 SGHRS and CDR2 YFSETQ. The ends lost 2 bases at V and 5 bases at J; junction bases unmatched: 9. DNA for the CDR3: TGCGCCAGCAGCTTAATGCCCAGGGGGACGACTGAAGCTTTCTTT. Encoded protein: CASSLMPRGTTEAFF.

This clonotype was counted only a few times. V is TRBV7-9 and J is TRBJ1-5; 10 bases are shared with TRBD1. The J segment lost 6 bases and the V segment lost 3 bases, leaving 8 bases of the junction unmatched. CDR1 is SEHNR, CDR2 FQNEAQ, per germline (reference sequence). The CDR3 consists of 16 residues. CDR3 sequence (DNA): TGTGCCAGCAGCTTGACGATGGGGGACAGGGGTCAGCCCCAGCATTTT. Amino acid sequence: CASSLTMGDRGQPQHF.

The rearrangement links TRBV5-1 to TRBJ2-3; the D gene is possibly TRBD1 (7 bases). The CDR3 extends over 15 amino acids. Trimming took 3 bases from V and 4 from J, leaving 15 bases between them. In germline, CDR1 is SGHRS, CDR2 YFSETQ. CDR3 DNA sequence: TGCGCCAGCAGCTGGACAGGTGGGGGGTCAGATACGCAGTATTTT. Translation gives CASSWTGGGSDTQYF.

The chain is built from TRBV27 and TRBJ2-3, with 15 nucleotides matching TRBD2. From germline, CDR1 is MNHEY and CDR2 SMNVEV (reference sequence). This CDR3 is 16 amino acids long. The ends lost 5 bases at V and 9 bases at J; junction bases unmatched: 9. CDR3 coding DNA: TGTGCCAGCAGTCCCAGGACTAGCGGGAGGGCCCGGACGCAGTATTTT. Translated: CASSPRTSGRARTQYF.

The chain couples TRBV12-3 or TRBV12-4 to TRBJ2-6; 12 bases are a match to TRBD1. The V and J ends lost 5 bases and 4 bases, in that order; junction bases with no gene match: 9. The length of the CDR3 is 18 residues. The DNA for the CDR3 is TGTGCCAGCAGTCTAAGGGGACAGGGGGCGTCGGGGGCCAACGTCCTGACTTTC. It codes for CASSLRGQGASGANVLTF.

The rearrangement uses TRBV4-1 and TRBJ2-3; 12 nucleotides match TRBD2. V trimming: 0 bases; J trimming: 8 bases; junction bases outside the gene matches: 3. The CDR3 loop spans 15 amino acids. Germline lookup yields CDR1 MGHRA and CDR2 YSYEKL. CDR3 DNA sequence: TGCGCCAGCAGCCAAGAGGCTAGCGGGAGGGCTACGCAGTATTTT. It codes for CASSQEASGRATQYF.

Ten or more counts support this clonotype. The chain carries TRBV7-2 and TRBJ2-2; 8 nucleotides line up with TRBD2. Germline V CDR1 and CDR2: SGHTA, FQGNSA. This CDR3 contains 16 residues. The V and J ends lost 1 base and 0 bases, in that order; junction bases with no gene match: 1. CDR3 nucleotide sequence: TGTGCCAGCAGCTTAGAACTAGCGGCGAACACCGGGGAGCTGTTTTTT. This sequence encodes CASSLELAANTGELFF.

This clonotype was seen only a few times. The chain recombines TRBV5-1 with TRBJ1-4; TRBD1 matches at 7 bases. The CDR3 runs to 14 residues. Germline V gives CDR1 SGHRS, CDR2 YFSETQ. The V segment lost 2 bases and the J segment 5 bases; nucleotides outside the gene matches: 3. In nucleotides, the CDR3 is TGCGCCAGCAGCTTCCAGGGGGGGAATGAAAAACTGTTTTTT. This translates into CASSFQGGNEKLFF.

This clonotype occurred a few times. The CDR3 bases are TGTGCCAGCAGCATGGACAGACGAGAGACCCAGTACTTC. Translation: CASSMDRRETQYF. The rearrangement uses TRBV5-6 and TRBJ2-5, with a possible D match to TRBD1 (6 bases). Germline-derived CDR1 and CDR2 are SGHDT and YYEEEE. This CDR3 spans 13 amino acids. The V and J ends lost 4 bases and 4 bases respectively, with 11 bases between them.

This clonotype was detected a few times. This chain uses TRBV18 with TRBJ1-4; 9 bases match TRBD1. This CDR3 has 15 amino acids. CDR1 is KGHSH and CDR2 is LQKENI in the germline V gene. V lost 5 bases to trimming and J lost 4 bases; unmatched junction nucleotides: 5. The CDR3: CASSTRDRVNEKLFF. In nucleotides, the CDR3 is TGTGCCAGCTCAACCCGGGACAGGGTTAATGAAAAACTGTTTTTT. The whole variable domain, remainder taken from reference TRBV18 and TRBJ1-4, is NAGVMQNPRHLVRRRGQEARLRCSPMKGHSHVYWYRQLPEEGLKFMVYLQKENIIDESGMPKERFSAEFPKEGPSILRIQQVVRGDSAAYFCASSTRDRVNEKLFFGSGTQLSVL.

This clonotype was counted ten times or more. The V gene is TRBV5-1, the J gene TRBJ1-2; tentative D call: TRBD1 (5 bases). Trimming took 2 bases from V and 1 from J, leaving 9 bases between them. The germline CDR1 and CDR2 sequences are SGHRS and YFSETQ. The length of the CDR3 is 14 residues. Here the CDR3 DNA reads TGCGCCAGCAGCTTAACAGGCGATAACTATGGCTACACCTTC. This codes for CASSLTGDNYGYTF.

This clonotype turned up a few times. The chain joins TRBV12-3 or TRBV12-4 to TRBJ2-4; 8 nucleotides agree with TRBD1. The CDR3 has 16 amino acids. The trim removed 3 bases at V and 1 base at J, leaving 5 bases unmatched. CDR3 nucleotide sequence: TGTGCCAGCAGTTTGACAGGGGACTGGGCCAAAAACATTCAGTACTTC. This codes for CASSLTGDWAKNIQYF.

This clonotype was observed a few times. V usage is TRBV4-1 and J usage is TRBJ2-1; perhaps D is TRBD1 or TRBD2 (7 bases each). The length of the CDR3 is 16 residues. V was shortened by 4 bases and J by 2 bases, with 15 bases between the two germline ends. Germline V CDR1 and CDR2: MGHRA, YSYEKL. CDR3 protein: CASSRLRGGPYNEQFF. Written as DNA, the CDR3 is TGCGCCAGCAGCCGTCTCAGGGGGGGGCCCTACAATGAGCAGTTCTTC.

The chain is built from TRBV12-3 or TRBV12-4 and TRBJ2-3; possible D gene TRBD2, 6 bases. The CDR3 totals 15 residues. Trimming took 5 bases from V and 4 from J, leaving 16 bases between them. The CDR3 bases are TGTGCCAGCAGTCCTCGACTAGTAAGGGCAGATACGCAGTATTTT. Protein sequence: CASSPRLVRADTQYF.

The genes are TRBV12-3 or TRBV12-4 and TRBJ2-3, with 7 bases fitting TRBD1. J was trimmed by 4 bases and V by 8 bases; bases with no gene match: 21. The CDR3 spans 18 residues. DNA for the CDR3: TGTGCCAGCCGCGTCAGGGGGAAGGGGCTAGCTGAGGCAGATACGCAGTATTTT. Its protein product is CASRVRGKGLAEADTQYF.

The chain links TRBV7-6 to TRBJ1-5, with D unclear. V gave up 5 bases and J gave up 5 bases, with 10 bases separating them. The CDR3 consists of 13 residues. CDR1 is SGHVS and CDR2 is FNYEAQ in the germline V gene. The CDR3 coding sequence is TGTGCCAGCAGCGACCGCGACGATCAGCCCCAGCATTTT. Residues: CASSDRDDQPQHF.

In this sample, this clonotype turned up a few times. The rearrangement uses TRBV11-2 and TRBJ1-1; D not certain. The CDR3 runs to 15 residues. The germline CDR1 and CDR2 sequences are SGHAT and FQNNGV. Trimming took off 5 bases at V and 0 bases at J, with 13 bases between the two ends. CDR3 residues: CASSPRPFLNTEAFF. CDR3 sequence (DNA): TGTGCCAGCAGCCCCAGGCCCTTTCTGAACACTGAAGCTTTCTTT.

V and J are TRBV2 and TRBJ2-7; a possible D gene is TRBD1 (6 bases). Trimming cost V 7 bases and J 0 bases, with 10 bases left between them. This CDR3 contains 13 residues. Germline CDR1 and CDR2: SNHLY and FYNNEI. This CDR3 reads CASMDRTSYEQYF. DNA for the CDR3: TGTGCCAGCATGGACAGAACCTCCTACGAGCAGTACTTC.

This clonotype was recorded a few times. V and J are TRBV12-3 or TRBV12-4 and TRBJ2-3; D not resolved. The length of the CDR3 is 14 residues. Between the trimmed V and J ends, which lost 3 bases and 6 bases, there was a span of 13 bases. CDR3 nucleotide sequence: TGTGCCAGCAGTTTGCGGCTTCTGGCGGATACGCAGTATTTT. This codes for CASSLRLLADTQYF.

The V gene is TRBV5-1, the J gene TRBJ2-4, with a tentative D call TRBD1 (6 bases). V shed 3 bases and J shed 2 bases, with 15 bases lying between them. This CDR3 spans 16 amino acids. CDR1 is SGHRS, CDR2 YFSETQ, per germline. CDR3 sequence: CASSSRQDGTKNIQYF. The CDR3 nucleotides are TGCGCCAGCAGCTCTCGACAGGATGGGACCAAAAACATTCAGTACTTC.

This clonotype was seen more than once but under ten times. The chain is built from TRBV6-1 and TRBJ1-3, with D unclear. V shed 8 bases and J shed 7 bases, with 18 bases lying between them. Per the germline V gene, CDR1 is MNHNS and CDR2 is SASEGT. There are 14 residues in the CDR3. DNA of the CDR3: TGTGCCAGCGCCCTAGGCAGCCTCCGGAACACCATATATTTT. This encodes CASALGSLRNTIYF.

This clonotype came up a few times. This chain uses TRBV12-3 or TRBV12-4 with TRBJ1-2; D unresolved. The CDR3 runs 12 residues. V dropped 4 bases and J dropped 7 bases, with 10 bases sitting between them. The CDR3 sequence: CASSSSWGGYTF. Here the CDR3 DNA reads TGTGCCAGCAGTTCCAGTTGGGGTGGCTACACCTTC.

The chain carries TRBV5-1 and TRBJ1-1; weak D call: TRBD1 (6 bases). The length of the CDR3 is 12 residues. CDR1 is SGHRS and CDR2 is YFSETQ in the germline V gene. Trimming removed 2 bases from V and 7 bases from J, with 9 bases in between. CDR3 loop: CASSFQGNEAFF. The CDR3 DNA is TGCGCCAGCAGCTTTCAGGGGAATGAAGCTTTCTTT.

This clonotype showed up just a few times. V usage is TRBV5-1 and J usage is TRBJ2-2; D may be TRBD1 or TRBD2 (6 bases each). The CDR3 sequence is 15 residues long. Trimming shortened V by 5 bases and J by 0 bases, and 11 bases separated the two germline ends. CDR1 SGHRS and CDR2 YFSETQ come from the germline V gene. CDR3 nucleotides: TGCGCCAGCAGGGAGGGGGGATCGAACACCGGGGAGCTGTTTTTT. As protein: CASREGGSNTGELFF.

CDR3 nucleotides: TGTGCCAGCAGCTTCTCGGGACTAGCTAAGGCCGGGGAGCTGTTTTTT. Translating it yields CASSFSGLAKAGELFF. V usage is TRBV11-2 and J usage is TRBJ2-2, with 9 bases aligning to TRBD2. Looked up from germline, CDR1 is SGHAT and CDR2 is FQNNGV. Unmatched junction bases numbered 8, after V lost 3 bases and J lost 6 bases. The CDR3 has 16 amino acids.